This T cell receptor beta chain was retrieved from a study of blood T cells in healthy people across ages (dated by TCRdb to 2013 to 2016). Background on the whole study: Template switching captured roughly one uniquely barcoded TCR beta cDNA molecule per two T cells in model experiments. To track age-related changes in TCR beta repertoire diversity, the study relied on deep sequencing normalized with unique cDNA molecular identifiers. Donors were grouped into four age groups: young (average 16 years), middle-aged (approximately 41), aged (around 60) and long-lived (less than 85). To avoid experimental bias, donors of different ages were distributed randomly across sequencing lanes. Two additional independent replicas of 1 million unique cDNA reads from the same blood draw were analyzed for two donors (one aged 18 to 30 and one aged 80 or older).

To prepare the library, 5' RACE was applied. For sequencing, an Illumina HiSeq 2500 was employed. A second PCR of about 7 to 12 cycles was performed with a sample-barcoded 5' primer and a J-beta primer mix. A unique molecular identifier was introduced onto each TCR beta cDNA molecule by a template-switch 5' adaptor carrying 12 random nucleotides. At least 2.5 million CDR3-containing paired-end reads were obtained from each sample. The Mint cDNA synthesis kit, primed by a TRBC-specific oligonucleotide, was used to synthesize first-strand cDNA from all RNA. Following uracil-DNA glycosylase treatment, a first 18-cycle PCR with universal primers M1SS and BC2_uni_R was performed on all cDNA. On the study's bioinformatics: Each sample was normalized by randomly selecting 1 million high-quality reads, each carrying a distinct molecular identifier. Reads with shared molecular identifiers were discarded instead of being binned into consensus sequences. MiTCR, set to a Q25 quality threshold and the strictest error-elimination algorithm, was used for CDR3 identification, clonotype clustering and error correction. Lower-bound total TCR beta diversity was estimated with a nonparametric unseen species model using Euler transformation. TCRdb handled the public reads itself, with Q25 trimming in fastp and clone calling in MiXCR, and kept productive beta chains. Each record represents a unique CDR3 protein, reported with the most common genes and DNA among its rows. TCRdb's processing, not the study's, gives the V and J calls here. In all, the sample holds more than 800,000 distinct CDR3 sequences, and 29% of those were seen once. The ten top clones hold roughly 17% of the sample.

A distance of 18 bases separates the germline ends of V and J, which lose 6 bases and 3 bases respectively. The CDR3 runs 16 residues from the cysteine to the phenylalanine. Here the CDR3 DNA is all that survives: 48 bases in frame from base 1. General conclusions and limits of the study: As age increased, observed TCR beta diversity per million T cells dropped in a roughly linear way, and a significant reduction was already evident by age about 40. Compared with the aged group, the long-lived group had more naive CD4+ T cells, fewer expanded clones and increased TCR diversity, suggesting age selection. Because profiling used bulk unsorted PBMCs, naive and antigen-experienced compartments could not be compared conclusively. Because donor CMV infection status was unknown, age-related changes in expanded clonotypes were potentially confounded. Observed TCR beta diversity correlated strongly with the percentage of naive T cells measured by flow cytometry. Estimates of total diversity from one million sequenced T cells were regarded as lower bounds and underestimates.

The donors were roughly 38 Caucasian individuals from Russia, aged roughly 6 to 100 years, who were systemically healthy. Around 10 milliliters of peripheral blood were collected from each donor into EDTA-treated Vacutainer tubes. Ficoll-Paque density-gradient centrifugation was used to isolate PBMCs, with at least 6.5 million obtained per sample. Total RNA was extracted from PBMCs with Trizol reagent, with at least 6 micrograms obtained per sample. Naive CD45RAhigh/CD27high T cell percentages were measured by flow cytometry on a PBMC aliquot from every donor. With respect to this clonotype: Its antigen is currently not known. Base qualities are not provided; no much larger clone lies one nucleotide away.

The chain joins TRBV12-3 or TRBV12-4 to TRBJ1-5, and perhaps TRBD1 as D gene, on 6 matching bases. The receptor was isolated from a woman over 75 in good health. The sequenced sample was blood. The CDR3 here reads CASSPQTGGNNQPQHF. The nucleotide sequence is TGTGCCAGCAGCCCACAGACAGGAGGGAACAATCAGCCCCAGCATTTT.